Presented here are 24 T cell receptor beta chains from one specimen sequenced in a study of CD8 T cells in Susac syndrome (dated by TCRdb to the late 2010s). Preparation of the library involved the immunoSEQ multiplex PCR assay. RNA was extracted with the RNeasy kit and about 0.5 to 1 ug was reverse transcribed using random hexamers. TCRdb trimmed public reads at Q25 via fastp, called clones via MiXCR and kept in-frame beta chains. Entries that share a CDR3 protein sequence are merged under the most common genes and DNA. The sample contains approximately 190,000 distinct CDR3 sequences, almost 96% of them found a single time. Around 0.092% of the sample belongs to the ten largest clones. The sample taken for sequencing was CD4+ T cells from PBMCs. All receptors derive from a human donor with Susac syndrome.

The chain has TRBV7-2 and TRBJ1-5, with D uncertain. Germline V gene sequence: CDR1 SGHTA, CDR2 FQGNSA. The CDR3 is 12 amino acids. V gave up 6 bases and J gave up 7 bases, with 10 bases separating them. The chain's CDR3 is CASRSGGQPQHF. In nucleotides, the CDR3 is TGTGCCAGCAGGTCCGGTGGCCAGCCCCAGCATTTT.

The rearrangement joins TRBV12-3 or TRBV12-4 to TRBJ1-5; D not certain. The CDR3 totals 15 residues. V was clipped by 2 bases and J by 0 bases, with 8 bases between them. The chain's CDR3 is CASSLQPISNQPQHF. As DNA, the CDR3 is TGTGCCAGCAGTTTACAACCCATTAGCAATCAGCCCCAGCATTTT.

This clonotype was detected only once. This sequence joins TRBV25-1 and TRBJ1-3; a weak D match, TRBD1 (5 bases). The germline V and J ends were trimmed by 5 bases and 9 bases, with 11 bases remaining between them. The length of the CDR3 is 12 residues. Germline values: CDR1 MGHDK, CDR2 SYGVNS. The CDR3, as DNA: TGTGCCAGCAGTAGTCAGGGAGTCACCATATATTTT. Its protein product is CASSSQGVTIYF.

The rearrangement joins TRBV6-1 to TRBJ2-1, with 9 nucleotides matching TRBD2. In germline, CDR1 is MNHNS, CDR2 SASEGT. The V and J ends lost 4 bases and 1 base, in that order; junction bases with no gene match: 5. The CDR3 is made up of 16 amino acids. In nucleotides, the CDR3 is TGTGCCAGCAGTGTGTCCAGCGGGGGGTCCTACAATGAGCAGTTCTTC. It codes for CASSVSSGGSYNEQFF.

This sequence joins TRBV15 and TRBJ2-7; 14 bases fit TRBD2. The V and J ends lost 6 bases and 4 bases, in that order; junction bases with no gene match: 5. The CDR3 runs 15 residues. Germline CDR1 is LNHNV and CDR2 is YYDKDF (reference sequence). CDR3 DNA sequence: TGTGCCACCAGTACGGGACTAGCGGGGGCTTACGAGCAGTACTTC. Amino acid sequence: CATSTGLAGAYEQYF.

Regarding this clonotype: No conserved phenylalanine or tryptophan is present at the end of the CDR3, so a read error is the likely explanation. J is TRBJ1-6 and V is TRBV4-1; D gene unclear. The length of the CDR3 is 16 residues. Trimming pared 0 bases from V and 9 bases from J, leaving 15 bases between. Germline V gives CDR1 MGHRA, CDR2 YSYEKL. The CDR3 loop is CASSQEVEGWGSPLHL. CDR3 coding DNA: TGCGCCAGCAGCCAAGAGGTAGAGGGCTGGGGTTCACCCCTCCACCTT.

The rearrangement uses TRBV30 and TRBJ1-6; TRBD1 might be the D (6 bases). The V gene lost 4 bases and the J gene lost 14 bases, with 15 bases spanning the gap. There are 12 residues in the CDR3. Germline loops: CDR1 GTSNPN, CDR2 SVGIG (reference sequence). The CDR3 protein is CAWTIGTSALHF. CDR3 DNA sequence: TGTGCCTGGACTATCGGGACATCGGCCCTCCACTTT.

V usage is TRBV5-1 and J usage is TRBJ1-1; 8 bases line up with TRBD1. The CDR3 has 14 residues. The V segment lost 6 bases and the J segment 3 bases; nucleotides outside the gene matches: 7. Germline V gives CDR1 SGHRS, CDR2 YFSETQ. CDR3 residues: CASTRQGWDTEAFF. For the CDR3, the DNA is TGCGCCAGCACCCGACAGGGGTGGGACACTGAAGCTTTCTTT.

The rearrangement links TRBV11-3 to TRBJ2-1, with 7 bases matching TRBD2. The CDR3 length is 14 residues. J gave up 7 bases and V 1 base, and 4 bases lay outside the gene matches. Germline values: CDR1 SGHNT, CDR2 YENEEA. CDR3 residues: CASSLVAGPNEQFF. The DNA for the CDR3 is TGTGCCAGCAGCTTAGTAGCGGGTCCTAATGAGCAGTTCTTC. The full variable domain, completed using reference TRBV11-3 and TRBJ2-1, is EAGVVQSPRYKIIEKKQPVAFWCNPISGHNTLYWYLQNLGQGPELLIRYENEEAVDDSQLPKDRFSAERLKGVDSTLKIQPAELGDSAVYLCASSLVAGPNEQFFGPGTRLTVL.

The chain joins TRBV7-9 to TRBJ1-5, with D unresolved. The CDR3 contains 15 residues. V dropped 5 bases and J dropped 5 bases, with 16 bases sitting between them. Germline V gives CDR1 SEHNR, CDR2 FQNEAQ (reference sequence). The CDR3 is CASSRGVEGYQPQHF. The CDR3 coding sequence is TGTGCCAGCAGCCGCGGGGTCGAGGGATATCAGCCCCAGCATTTT.

This chain uses TRBV6-5 with TRBJ2-5; TRBD1 might be the D (5 bases). Germline CDR1 reads MNHEY; CDR2 reads SVGAGI. V was shortened by 2 bases and J by 7 bases, with 14 bases between the two germline ends. The CDR3 is 14 residues long. CDR3 sequence reads: CASSYETGQGTQYF. The CDR3 nucleotides read TGTGCCAGCAGTTACGAGACTGGCCAGGGGACCCAGTACTTC.

V gene TRBV5-4 combines with J gene TRBJ2-1; D call uncertain. CDR3 length equals 12 residues. V shed 0 bases and J shed 11 bases, with 9 bases lying between them. Germline CDR1 SGHNT, CDR2 YYREEE (reference sequence). In nucleotides, the CDR3 is TGTGCCAGCAGCTTGGCGACCAGGAAGCAGTTCTTC. It specifies CASSLATRKQFF.

V usage is TRBV7-3 and J usage is TRBJ2-7, with 9 bases that match TRBD2. Germline assignment: CDR1 SGHTA and CDR2 FQGTGA. CDR3 length equals 14 residues. The J segment lost 2 bases and the V segment lost 5 bases, leaving 4 bases of the junction unmatched. CDR3 coding DNA: TGTGCCAGCAGCGCTAGCGGGGATACCTACGAGCAGTACTTC. It yields the protein CASSASGDTYEQYF.

V is TRBV6-5 and J is TRBJ2-3; the match to TRBD1 covers 8 bases. Trimming removed 4 bases from V and 6 bases from J; junction bases left unmatched: 9. This CDR3 region has 15 residues. Germline CDR1 is MNHEY and CDR2 is SVGAGI. The CDR3 protein is CASSSPRGPSDTQYF. The DNA for the CDR3 is TGTGCCAGCAGTTCACCCAGGGGGCCCTCGGATACGCAGTATTTT.

Of note for this clonotype: Relative to the germline gene, one junction end is altered; a read error may explain this. J is TRBJ2-2 and V is TRBV7-7, with D possibly being TRBD2 (5 bases). Germline V lookup: CDR1 SSHAT, CDR2 FNYEAQ (reference sequence). CDR3 length equals 16 residues. The CDR3 spells CASSLFSTSSTGELFF. The CDR3 nucleotides are TGTGCTAGCAGCTTATTTTCCACTAGTAGCACCGGGGAGCTGTTTTTT.

V usage is TRBV6-2 or TRBV6-3 and J usage is TRBJ1-1, with D hard to call. V gave up 0 bases and J gave up 8 bases, with 10 bases separating them. The CDR3 runs 13 residues. Germline V gene data show CDR1 as MNHEY and CDR2 as SVGEGT. The DNA of the CDR3 is TGTGCCAGCAGTTACTCGAACGTTGCGGAAGCTTTCTTT. Its translation: CASSYSNVAEAFF.

The rearrangement links TRBV29-1 to TRBJ1-1, with TRBD1 matching 7 bases. The CDR3 has 14 residues. Germline CDR1 SQVTM, CDR2 ANQGSEA. With 2 bases clipped from V and 4 bases from J, the junction kept 7 bases outside the gene matches. This chain's CDR3 is CSVETSGGGTEAFF. CDR3 coding DNA: TGCAGCGTTGAAACCTCAGGGGGAGGCACTGAAGCTTTCTTT.

The chain couples TRBV29-1 to TRBJ2-3, with TRBD2 identical over 7 bases. With 8 bases clipped from V and 8 bases from J, the junction kept 10 bases outside the gene matches. Germline values: CDR1 SQVTM, CDR2 ANQGSEA. The CDR3 is made up of 12 amino acids. The CDR3 here is CSTAMSGGTQYF. The DNA for the CDR3 is TGCAGCACGGCCATGTCGGGGGGTACGCAGTATTTT.

The chain recombines TRBV10-3 with TRBJ2-1; D call uncertain. CDR1 and CDR2 from the germline V gene are ENHRY and SYGVKD. CDR3 length: 15 residues. V lost 0 bases and J 0 bases, leaving 6 bases between the germline ends. Written as DNA, the CDR3 is TGTGCCATCAGTGAGTCGCAAGTCTCCTACAATGAGCAGTTCTTC. Translation gives CAISESQVSYNEQFF.

This clonotype was observed once. The chain couples TRBV12-3 or TRBV12-4 to TRBJ2-1; D tentatively fits TRBD1 or TRBD2 (6 bases each). Trimming cost V 8 bases and J 7 bases, with 18 bases left between them. This CDR3 is 14 amino acids long. This CDR3 reads CASSRGGTRNEQFF. The CDR3 region has the DNA TGTGCCAGCTCCCGAGGGGGGACCAGAAATGAGCAGTTCTTC.

The chain combines TRBV6-2 or TRBV6-3 with TRBJ1-1, with D possibly matching TRBD1 (6 bases). V was shortened by 8 bases and J by 0 bases, with 13 bases between the two germline ends. The CDR3 is 14 amino acids. CDR1 is MNHEY and CDR2 is SVGEGT in the germline V gene. The CDR3 DNA reads TGTGCCAGCGGGAAGGGGGACATGAACACTGAAGCTTTCTTT. As protein: CASGKGDMNTEAFF.

The rearrangement links TRBV5-4 to TRBJ2-2; D not certain. Trimming shortened V by 0 bases and J by 6 bases, and 9 bases separated the two germline ends. Germline-derived CDR1 and CDR2 are SGHNT and YYREEE (reference sequence). The CDR3 is 14 residues long. CDR3 nucleotides: TGTGCCAGCAGCTTGGCGGGTAGGGCCGGGGAGCTGTTTTTT. This sequence encodes CASSLAGRAGELFF.

This clonotype was detected only once. CDR3 in amino acids: CASSLAGQYGYTF. In DNA form, the CDR3 reads TGTGCCAGCAGTTTGGCGGGACAGTATGGCTACACCTTC. V is TRBV12-3 or TRBV12-4 and J is TRBJ1-2, with 7 bases aligning to TRBD1. Losses at the gene ends were 3 bases for V and 5 bases for J; bases not matched to a gene: 3. This CDR3 has 13 residues.

The rearrangement links TRBV7-9 to TRBJ1-2, with D maybe TRBD1 (6 bases). CDR3 length: 16 residues. V was cut by 0 bases and J by 0 bases, with 11 bases left in between. Germline V CDR1 and CDR2: SEHNR, FQNEAQ (reference sequence). CDR3 nucleotides: TGTGCCAGCAGCTTAGCGGGGGACACCTCTAACTATGGCTACACCTTC. Its translation: CASSLAGDTSNYGYTF.